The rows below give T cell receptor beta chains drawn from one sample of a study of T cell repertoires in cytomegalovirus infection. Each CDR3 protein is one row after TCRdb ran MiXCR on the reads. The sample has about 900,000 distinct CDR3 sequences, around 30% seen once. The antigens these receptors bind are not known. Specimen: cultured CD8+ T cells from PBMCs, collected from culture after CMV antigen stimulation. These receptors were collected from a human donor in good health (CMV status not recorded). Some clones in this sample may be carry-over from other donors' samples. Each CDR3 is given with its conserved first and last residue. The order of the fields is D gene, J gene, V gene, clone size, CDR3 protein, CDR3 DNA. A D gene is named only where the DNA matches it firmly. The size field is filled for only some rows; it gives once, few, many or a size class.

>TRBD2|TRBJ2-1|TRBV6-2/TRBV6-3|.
CASSYDPGLAGTSYNEQFF
TGTGCCAGCAGTTATGACCCCGGACTAGCGGGGACCTCCTACAATGAGCAGTTCTTC
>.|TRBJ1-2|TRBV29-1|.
CSAQGQANYGYTF
TGCAGCGCGCAAGGACAAGCGAACTATGGCTACACCTTC
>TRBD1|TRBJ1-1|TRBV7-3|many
CASSLEGGMNTEAFF
TGTGCCAGCAGCCTCGAAGGGGGCATGAACACTGAAGCTTTCTTT
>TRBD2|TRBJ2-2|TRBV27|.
CASSPGAGGPRELFF
TGTGCCAGCAGCCCAGGGGCGGGGGGGCCAAGGGAGCTGTTTTTT
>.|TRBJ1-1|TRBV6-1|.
CASGEVRKAFF
TGTGCCAGCGGTGAGGTCAGAAAAGCTTTCTTT
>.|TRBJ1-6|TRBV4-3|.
CASSQGTQHSPLHF
TGCGCCAGCAGCCAGGGGACTCAGCATTCACCCCTCCACTTT
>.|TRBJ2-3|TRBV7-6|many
CASSPRAVPPRETQYF
TGTGCCAGCAGTCCCCGGGCCGTTCCCCCACGAGAGACGCAGTATTTT
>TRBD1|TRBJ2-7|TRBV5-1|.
CASGRTGGDEQYF
TGCGCCAGCGGTAGGACAGGGGGCGACGAGCAGTACTTC
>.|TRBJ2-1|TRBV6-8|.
CASSYGKNREQFF
TGTGCCAGCAGTTATGGGAAAAACCGTGAGCAGTTCTTC
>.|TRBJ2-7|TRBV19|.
CASSTIREGAYEQYF
TGTGCCAGTAGTACCATCAGGGAGGGGGCCTACGAGCAGTACTTC
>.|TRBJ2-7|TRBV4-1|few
CASSQGDGLPYEQYF
TGCGCCAGCAGCCAAGGGGACGGTCTCCCCTACGAGCAGTACTTC
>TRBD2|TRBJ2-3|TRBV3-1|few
CASSQDWSSGVTDTQYF
TGTGCCAGCAGCCAAGATTGGTCTAGCGGGGTCACAGATACGCAGTATTTT
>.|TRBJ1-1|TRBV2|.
CASSEGVRWSSTEAFF
TGTGCCAGCAGTGAAGGGGTCAGGTGGAGTAGCACTGAAGCTTTCTTT
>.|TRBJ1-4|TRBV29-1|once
CSVEELDKGLCFF
TGCAGCGTTGAAGAGCTGGACAAGGGCTTGTGTTTCTTT
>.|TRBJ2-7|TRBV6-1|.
CASSEVIYEQYF
TGTGCCAGCAGTGAAGTGATCTACGAGCAGTACTTC
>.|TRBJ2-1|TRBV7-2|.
CASSLSSGSPYNEQFF
TGTGCCAGCAGCTTATCATCAGGGTCCCCCTACAATGAGCAGTTCTTC
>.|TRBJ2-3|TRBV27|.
CASSLSWSGGPDTQYF
TGTGCCAGCAGTTTAAGTTGGTCTGGGGGTCCAGATACGCAGTATTTT
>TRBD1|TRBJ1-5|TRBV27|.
CASSERQGFNNQPQHF
TGTGCCAGCAGTGAGAGACAGGGATTTAACAATCAGCCCCAGCATTTT
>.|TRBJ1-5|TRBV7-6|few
CASSSVRARNQPQHF
TGTGCCAGCAGCTCAGTCAGGGCCCGCAATCAGCCCCAGCATTTT
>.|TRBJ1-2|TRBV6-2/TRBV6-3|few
CASSPSDTPNYGYTF
TGTGCCAGCAGTCCCTCGGACACGCCAAACTATGGCTACACCTTC
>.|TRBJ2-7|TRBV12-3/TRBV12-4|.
CASSLAEGAFTYEQYF
TGTGCCAGCAGTTTAGCGGAGGGGGCCTTTACCTACGAGCAGTACTTC
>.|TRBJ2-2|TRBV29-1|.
CSVLSGTGELFF
TGCAGCGTTCTCAGTGGCACCGGGGAGCTGTTTTTT
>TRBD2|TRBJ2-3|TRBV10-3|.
CAISESIAGGPQYF
TGTGCCATCAGTGAGTCGATAGCGGGGGGTCCGCAGTATTTT
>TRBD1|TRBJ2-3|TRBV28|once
CGSSWTGSGDTQYF
TGTGGCAGCAGCTGGACAGGGTCGGGAGATACGCAGTATTTT
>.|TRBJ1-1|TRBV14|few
CASSQRGGPSEAFF
TGTGCCAGCAGCCAGAGGGGGGGCCCATCCGAAGCTTTCTTT
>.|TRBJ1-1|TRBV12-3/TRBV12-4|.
CASSLISEWNTEAFF
TGTGCCAGCAGTCTGATATCCGAGTGGAACACTGAAGCTTTCTTT
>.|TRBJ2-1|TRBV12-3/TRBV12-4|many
CASSSRGGARSNEQFF
TGTGCCAGCAGTTCAAGAGGGGGGGCGAGGAGCAATGAGCAGTTCTTC
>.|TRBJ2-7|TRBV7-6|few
CASSQQGLGSYEQYF
TGTGCCAGCAGCCAACAGGGACTCGGCTCCTACGAGCAGTACTTC
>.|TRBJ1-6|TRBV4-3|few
CASSQDKKASYNSPLHF
TGCGCCAGCAGCCAAGATAAAAAGGCATCCTATAATTCACCCCTCCACTTT
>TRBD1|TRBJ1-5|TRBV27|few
CASSLSRTGNNQPQHF
TGTGCCAGCAGTTTATCTAGGACAGGAAACAATCAGCCCCAGCATTTT
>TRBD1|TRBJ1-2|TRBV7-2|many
CASSGNDRGPGYTF
TGTGCCAGCAGCGGAAACGACAGGGGGCCTGGCTACACCTTC
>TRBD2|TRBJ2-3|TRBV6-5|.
CASRIAGGPGDTQYF
TGTGCCAGCAGGATAGCGGGGGGGCCTGGAGATACGCAGTATTTT
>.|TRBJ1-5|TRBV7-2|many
CASSPWGLNQPQHF
TGTGCCAGCAGCCCCTGGGGGTTGAATCAGCCCCAGCATTTT
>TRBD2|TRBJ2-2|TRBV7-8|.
CASSLEGLEPTGELFF
TGTGCCAGCAGCTTAGAGGGACTAGAGCCCACCGGGGAGCTGTTTTTT
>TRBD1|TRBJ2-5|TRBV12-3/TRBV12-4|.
CASSLTGDGETQYF
TGTGCCAGCAGCCTTACAGGGGATGGGGAGACCCAGTACTTC
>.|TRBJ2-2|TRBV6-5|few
CASSYSAPGELFF
TGTGCCAGCAGTTACTCGGCTCCCGGGGAGCTGTTTTTT
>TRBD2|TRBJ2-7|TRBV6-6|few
CASSYGLRVQPPFSGVHYEQYF
TGTGCCAGCAGTTACGGACTCCGGGTCCAGCCCCCGTTTAGCGGGGTGCACTACGAGCAGTACTTC
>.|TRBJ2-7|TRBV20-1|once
CSATGGRGTYEQYF
TGCAGTGCTACTGGGGGGCGCGGGACCTACGAGCAGTACTTC
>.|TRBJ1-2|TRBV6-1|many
CASSEFFREGENYGYTF
TGTGCCAGCAGTGAATTCTTCAGGGAAGGGGAGAACTATGGCTACACCTTC
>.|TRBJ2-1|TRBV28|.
CVSSPRQSYNEQFF
TGTGTCAGCAGTCCACGACAGTCCTACAATGAGCAGTTCTTC
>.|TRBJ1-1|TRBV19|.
CAIPKGADTEAFF
TGTGCCATCCCGAAAGGGGCGGACACTGAAGCTTTCTTT
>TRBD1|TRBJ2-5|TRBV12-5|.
CASGPGTGAKTQYF
TGTGCTAGTGGCCCCGGGACAGGGGCGAAGACCCAGTACTTC
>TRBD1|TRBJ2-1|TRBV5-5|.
CASSPPGQGSLTYNEQFF
TGTGCCAGCAGTCCCCCGGGACAGGGGTCTTTAACCTACAATGAGCAGTTCTTC
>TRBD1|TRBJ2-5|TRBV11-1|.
CASSATGTGGETQYF
TGTGCCAGCAGCGCTACTGGGACAGGGGGAGAGACCCAGTACTTC
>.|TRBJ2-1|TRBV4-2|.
CASSQQRMGPESSYNEQFF
TGTGCCAGCAGCCAACAAAGAATGGGGCCGGAGAGCTCCTACAATGAGCAGTTCTTC
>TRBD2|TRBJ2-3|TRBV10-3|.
CAISPGRGGGYGTDTQYF
TGTGCCATCAGCCCCGGGCGGGGGGGCGGATATGGCACAGATACGCAGTATTTT
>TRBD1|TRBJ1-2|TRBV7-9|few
CASSFDRGQGGYTF
TGTGCCAGCAGCTTCGATCGGGGACAGGGTGGCTACACCTTC
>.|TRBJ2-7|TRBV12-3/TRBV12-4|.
CASSLAPLGNPYEQYF
TGTGCCAGCAGTTTAGCGCCACTGGGAAATCCCTACGAGCAGTACTTC
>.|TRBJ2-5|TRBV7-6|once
CASSLESLARLQETQYF
TGTGCCAGCAGCTTAGAGTCGTTAGCTCGACTGCAAGAGACCCAGTACTTC
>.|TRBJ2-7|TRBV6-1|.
CASSELGASTGSYEQYF
TGTGCCAGCAGTGAACTAGGGGCCTCTACGGGGTCCTACGAGCAGTACTTC
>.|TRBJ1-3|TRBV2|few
CASTEGTGNTIYF
TGTGCCAGCACTGAAGGTACTGGAAACACCATATATTTT
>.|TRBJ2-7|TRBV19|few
CASSMRDEQYF
TGTGCCAGTAGTATGAGGGACGAGCAGTACTTC
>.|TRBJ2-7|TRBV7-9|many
CASSPARKEQYF
TGTGCCAGCAGCCCTGCCCGGAAGGAGCAGTACTTC
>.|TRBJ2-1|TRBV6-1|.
CASMKGRTNEQFF
TGTGCCAGCATGAAAGGTCGGACCAATGAGCAGTTCTTC
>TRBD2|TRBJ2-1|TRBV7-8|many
CASSLDPLRGGSNEQFF
TGTGCCAGCAGCTTAGACCCTTTGCGGGGGGGCTCCAATGAGCAGTTCTTC